Listed below are T cell receptor beta chains from one sample, sequenced in a study of Tregs in tolerant kidney transplant recipients. Measured with immunoSEQ multiplex PCR; TCRdb has only the in-frame clones, and not every one. This table has around 77,000 clones, more than 95% appearing once. The specimen was CD4+ T cells from blood, collected before the transplant. The receptor source for this set is a human donor who received a combined kidney and bone marrow transplant. The CDR3 runs from the conserved cysteine through the conserved F or W. Fields, in order: V gene, CDR3 length, CDR3 protein.

v_gene: TRBV7-9; len: 13; CDR3aa: CASSYGQYYGYTF
v_gene: TRBV5-5; len: 15; CDR3aa: CASSLWTGEGIEQYF
v_gene: TRBV15; len: 14; CDR3aa: CATSREGRGSEAFF
v_gene: TRBV29-1; len: 17; CDR3aa: CSVELAGGPISYNEQFF
v_gene: TRBV5-1; len: 16; CDR3aa: CASSLRDWSSGNTIYF
v_gene: TRBV7-9; len: 19; CDR3aa: CASSLRPRTGSKGDYGYTF
v_gene: TRBV7-6; len: 16; CDR3aa: CASSLGSVSGANVLTF
v_gene: TRBV15; len: 17; CDR3aa: CATSREPSGGDTDTQYF
v_gene: TRBV5-1; len: 16; CDR3aa: CASTRRWGQGTDTQYF
v_gene: TRBV6-4; len: 15; CDR3aa: CASSGRQGVDNEQFF